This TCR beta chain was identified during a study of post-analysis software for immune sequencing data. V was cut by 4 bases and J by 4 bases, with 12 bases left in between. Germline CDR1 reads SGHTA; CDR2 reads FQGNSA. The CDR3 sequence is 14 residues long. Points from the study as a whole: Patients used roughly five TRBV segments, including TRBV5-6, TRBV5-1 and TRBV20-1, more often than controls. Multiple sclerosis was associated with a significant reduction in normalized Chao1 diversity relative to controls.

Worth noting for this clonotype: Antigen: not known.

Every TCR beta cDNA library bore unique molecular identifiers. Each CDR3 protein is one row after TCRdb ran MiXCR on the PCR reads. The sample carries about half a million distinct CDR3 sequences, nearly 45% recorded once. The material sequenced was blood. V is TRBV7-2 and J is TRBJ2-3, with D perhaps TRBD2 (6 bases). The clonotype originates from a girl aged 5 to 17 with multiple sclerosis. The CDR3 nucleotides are TGTGCCAGCAGCTCCGCCATAGCGGCAGATACGCAGTATTTT. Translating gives CASSSAIAADTQYF.